This passage covers 19 T cell receptor beta chains from one sample sequenced in a study of cytomegalovirus exposure and HLA in healthy donors (dated by TCRdb to 2017 to 2019). Libraries were made using the immunoSEQ multiplex PCR assay. A mixture of 60 forward primers for TCR Vbeta segments and 13 reverse primers for TCR Jbeta segments was used in the multiplex PCR. TCRdb took this table from immuneACCESS and kept in-frame rearrangements with V and J called. Such tables lack part of the clones; where checked against another copy, unresolved V genes explain under half of the gap, and the rest is unexplained. Present in this sample are a few hundred thousand clones, 75% to 90% of which were seen just once. About 0.3% of the sample is held by the ten biggest clonotypes. The sample was PBMCs. All receptors derive from a girl aged 2-10 years in good health and CMV-seronegative.

This clone was seen a few times. This chain links TRBV27 with TRBJ2-2; 7 positions match TRBD2. The J segment lost 9 bases and the V segment lost 2 bases, leaving 3 bases of the junction unmatched. In germline, CDR1 is MNHEY, CDR2 SMNVEV (reference sequence). This CDR3 region has 13 residues. The CDR3 bases are TGTGCCAGCAGTTTAGGCGGGAGTAGGGAGCTGTTTTTT. It specifies CASSLGGSRELFF.

This clone was detected only a few times. The DNA for the CDR3 is TGCGCCAGCAGCCAAGACAGAGAAGCTTTCTTT. It specifies CASSQDREAFF. The chain joins TRBV4-1 to TRBJ1-1, with D uncertain. V was pared by 0 bases and J by 8 bases, with 4 bases between. Per the germline V gene, CDR1 is MGHRA and CDR2 is YSYEKL. The CDR3 length is 11 residues.

This clone was counted a single time. This chain links TRBV28 with TRBJ1-5; possibly TRBD1 for D (5 bases). Trimming removed 6 bases from V and 4 bases from J, with 13 bases in between. This CDR3 region has 14 residues. Germline CDR1 reads MDHEN; CDR2 reads SYDVKM. The CDR3 sequence: CASREGPANQPQHF. DNA for the CDR3: TGTGCCAGCAGGGAGGGACCGGCGAATCAGCCCCAGCATTTT.

This chain uses TRBV19 with TRBJ2-7; the D is unclear. Germline V CDR1 and CDR2: LNHDA, SQIVND (reference sequence). V shed 7 bases and J shed 10 bases, with 17 bases lying between them. This CDR3 has 12 amino acids. Here the CDR3 reads CASTGPPSGQYF. The CDR3 region has the DNA TGTGCCAGTACTGGTCCTCCGTCCGGTCAGTACTTC. The whole variable domain, filled in from reference TRBV19 and TRBJ2-7, reads DGGITQSPKYLFRKEGQNVTLSCEQNLNHDAMYWYRQDPGQGLRLIYYSQIVNDFQKGDIAEGYSVSREKKESFPLTVTSAQKNPTAFYLCASTGPPSGQYFGPGTRLTVT.

This clone was recorded only once. Its ends do not fully match the called genes, so a read error is possible. The chain couples TRBV5-1 to TRBJ2-7; TRBD2 matches at 12 bases. Germline V gives CDR1 SGHRS, CDR2 YFSETQ. The CDR3 length is 15 residues. CDR3 DNA: TGCGCCAGCAGCTCCCAACCTACTAGCGGGAGGCGACCTTTATTC. As protein: CASSSQPTSGRRPLF.

This chain joins TRBV5-6 and TRBJ1-1; no reliable D call. The germline V and J ends were trimmed by 2 bases and 7 bases, with 6 bases remaining between them. Per germline, CDR1 SGHDT and CDR2 YYEEEE. The CDR3 sequence is 11 residues long. In DNA, the CDR3 is TGTGCCAGCAGCTTACAGAGTGAAGCTTTCTTT. It specifies CASSLQSEAFF.

The chain joins TRBV5-1 to TRBJ2-7; 10 positions match TRBD2. Germline CDR1 and CDR2: SGHRS and YFSETQ. The CDR3 is 16 residues long. V lost 0 bases to trimming and J lost 6 bases; unmatched junction nucleotides: 9. DNA of the CDR3: TGCGCCAGCAGCTTGGCCATCATAGCGGGGGGCCTCGAGCAGTACTTC. Encoded protein: CASSLAIIAGGLEQYF.

CDR3 sequence reads: CASSQLGTGGAGYTF. CDR3 bases: TGCGCCAGCAGCCAGCTGGGGACAGGGGGCGCGGGCTACACCTTC. The chain links TRBV4-1 to TRBJ1-2, with 12 nucleotides matching TRBD1. V shed 3 bases, J shed 8 bases, and the junction held 7 bases outside the gene matches. The CDR3 has 15 amino acids. Looked up from germline, CDR1 is MGHRA and CDR2 is YSYEKL.

The rearrangement joins TRBV2 to TRBJ2-4; the D gene is possibly TRBD2 (6 bases). In germline, CDR1 is SNHLY, CDR2 FYNNEI. The germline V and J ends were trimmed by 2 bases and 0 bases, with 11 bases remaining between them. The CDR3 consists of 16 residues. Here the CDR3 reads CASSELGGVAKNIQYF. In nucleotides, the CDR3 is TGTGCCAGCAGTGAATTGGGCGGGGTAGCCAAAAACATTCAGTACTTC.

The V call is TRBV27, the J call TRBJ1-2; tentatively, D is TRBD1 (6 bases). V was shortened by 4 bases and J by 8 bases, with 23 bases between the two germline ends. This CDR3 is 16 amino acids long. Germline V gene sequence: CDR1 MNHEY, CDR2 SMNVEV (reference sequence). The CDR3 sequence is CASSSRQVWRPYGYTF. The CDR3 DNA reads TGTGCCAGCAGTTCCCGACAGGTTTGGCGTCCTTACGGCTACACCTTC.

The J gene is TRBJ1-1, the V gene TRBV7-3, with D possibly matching TRBD1 (5 bases). V was cut by 5 bases and J by 3 bases, with 13 bases left in between. Germline V gene data show CDR1 as SGHTA and CDR2 as FQGTGA. This CDR3 is 14 amino acids long. CDR3 nucleotides: TGTGCCAGCAGCCTTGGAGGGGTTGACACTGAAGCTTTCTTT. This gives the protein CASSLGGVDTEAFF.

This clone was counted a single time. The chain links TRBV7-6 to TRBJ2-7, with 8 bases that match TRBD1. CDR1 SGHVS and CDR2 FNYEAQ come from the germline V gene. J was trimmed by 5 bases and V by 5 bases; bases with no gene match: 8. The CDR3 length is 14 residues. The CDR3 sequence is CASSVGQEFDEQYF. For the CDR3, the DNA is TGTGCCAGCAGCGTGGGACAGGAGTTCGACGAGCAGTACTTC.

This clone occurred a few times. The chain uses TRBV19 and TRBJ2-1, with 8 bases that match TRBD1. Germline trimming cut 5 bases from V and 1 base from J; bases unmatched to any gene: 4. This CDR3 region has 15 residues. CDR1 and CDR2 (germline): LNHDA, SQIVND (reference sequence). The DNA of the CDR3 is TGTGCCAGTAGTGAAACAGGGGGATCCTACAATGAGCAGTTCTTC. Translation: CASSETGGSYNEQFF.

This sequence joins TRBV27 and TRBJ1-5; no reliable D call. CDR3 length: 15 residues. Trimming shortened V by 2 bases and J by 4 bases, and 12 bases separated the two germline ends. CDR1 is MNHEY and CDR2 is SMNVEV in the germline V gene (reference sequence). CDR3 residues: CASSLTAAFNQPQHF. CDR3 sequence (DNA): TGTGCCAGCAGTTTAACGGCAGCGTTTAATCAGCCCCAGCATTTT.

J is TRBJ2-3 and V is TRBV5-1; 9 nucleotides agree with TRBD2. This CDR3 is 16 amino acids long. Germline loops: CDR1 SGHRS, CDR2 YFSETQ. Trimming at V came to 4 bases and at J to 1 base, leaving 7 bases not matched to a gene. The CDR3 spells CASSLLERGGTDTQYF. The CDR3 DNA reads TGCGCCAGCAGCCTACTGGAGCGGGGGGGCACAGATACGCAGTATTTT.

The V call is TRBV28, the J call TRBJ2-5; 9 positions agree with TRBD1. Germline V gene sequence: CDR1 MDHEN, CDR2 SYDVKM. Trimming took 5 bases from V and 4 from J; bases not matched to a gene: 8. The CDR3 is 15 residues long. The CDR3 reads CASSDRGRGGETQYF. The CDR3, as DNA: TGTGCCAGCAGTGACAGGGGGAGAGGGGGAGAGACCCAGTACTTC.

The J gene is TRBJ2-4, the V gene TRBV7-9; 7 positions agree with TRBD2. The germline gives CDR1 SEHNR, CDR2 FQNEAQ (reference sequence). The V and J ends lost 4 bases and 7 bases, in that order; junction bases with no gene match: 7. The CDR3 sequence is 14 residues long. The CDR3 loop is CASSSSGTGNIQYF. The DNA of the CDR3 is TGTGCCAGCAGCTCCAGCGGGACGGGCAACATTCAGTACTTC.

The chain recombines TRBV6-5 with TRBJ1-2, with TRBD1 matching over 9 bases. CDR1 is MNHEY and CDR2 is SVGAGI in the germline V gene. The CDR3 runs 15 residues. V dropped 1 base and J dropped 8; count of bases not matched to a gene: 8. For the CDR3, the DNA is TGTGCCAGCAGTTACTTAGGACAGGGGCTGGAAGGCTACACCTTC. This sequence encodes CASSYLGQGLEGYTF.

This clone was detected a few times. The CDR3 region is CASSEGAHKNTEAFF. The DNA for the CDR3 is TGCGCCAGCAGCGAGGGGGCACACAAGAACACTGAAGCTTTCTTT. The chain recombines TRBV5-1 with TRBJ1-1; 7 positions match TRBD1. Germline trimming cut 4 bases from V and 1 base from J; bases unmatched to any gene: 7. The CDR3 extends over 15 amino acids. Germline CDR1 reads SGHRS; CDR2 reads YFSETQ. Complete variable domain (other parts from reference TRBV5-1 and TRBJ1-1): KAGVTQTPRYLIKTRGQQVTLSCSPISGHRSVSWYQQTPGQGLQFLFEYFSETQRNKGNFPGRFSGRQFSNSRSEMNVSTLELGDSALYLCASSEGAHKNTEAFFGQGTRLTVV.